The following is a T cell receptor (beta chain) sequence with its context. Its specific antigen is unknown. No base-level quality is on record; no much larger clone is a single base apart. These data come from a study of early stage breast cancer tumors (dated by TCRdb to about 2017). Some background on the complete study: Of the approximately 15 invasive breast tumors, roughly eleven were found to be estrogen receptor-positive, progesterone receptor-positive and HER2-negative. About 65% of the 12 ER+/PR+/HER2- tumors were invasive ductal carcinomas, while the other four were invasive lobular carcinomas. On average, each sample had roughly 9.5-fold read coverage. The samples as a whole yielded about 2,400,000 detected templates, corresponding to 950,000 to 1,300,000 unique clonotypes. Paper-wide results and their limitations: Analysis by tumor subtype was prevented by the small cohort size. Enriched TCRB sequences shared across patients were mostly commonly generated sequences, unlikely to play an important role in the tumor microenvironment. Tumors showed 2 to 2.5-fold higher T cell density and higher clonality than adjacent normal breast tissue. Chain pairing and functional markers such as CD4, CD8 and FOXP3 were missed by bulk genomic DNA sequencing of unsorted cells. Repertoires from blood and normal breast were more alike than repertoires from blood and tumor, and in about 90% of the 16 patients, comparing each tissue with blood separated tumor from normal.

The CDR3 numbers 13 residues from cysteine through phenylalanine. Only CDR3 DNA is held: 39 bases, read in frame from base 1. Every sample was amplified as two independent genomic DNA replicates, using approximately 0.5 ug for blood and 1.5 ug for tumor or normal breast. Following the manufacturer's instructions, the ImmunoSeq Intro kit was used to carry out TCRB sequencing on genomic DNA. Multiplex PCR was run for 25 to 35 cycles using proprietary primers and spike-in control sequences for absolute quantification. Single-end 150-bp reads were used to sequence an 87-bp fragment spanning the CDR3 plus the flanking V and J genes. Seven samples, with two replicates for each sample, were multiplexed per lane of an Illumina MiSeq using version 3.0 chemistry. Processing in the source paper ran as follows. Raw data were processed with the vendor's proprietary pipeline, and both replicates were merged into a single result per sample. Productive rearrangements sharing the V-gene family, CDR3 amino acid sequence and J-gene segment were defined as clonotypes. Clonality was computed as 1 minus the normalized Shannon entropy (Pielou evenness) of TCRB abundances. To estimate T cell density, the total number of templates was divided by the number of input cells, which was inferred from the amount of DNA input. Recon, run with its default parameters, was used to estimate overall repertoire diversity and clonality. Tumor-enriched clonotypes were defined as having over 0.1% abundance in tumor and at least 32-fold higher abundance than in normal breast. The table comes from immuneACCESS by way of TCRdb, which keeps in-frame sequences with V and J called. Part of the clones is missing from these tables; in studies checked, under half for an unresolved V gene and the rest for unknown reasons. V and J calls and clone size follow that table, whereas D and trimming were derived from the DNA. Present in this sample are about 6,500 clones, about 62% of which were seen just once. Approximately 15% of the sample goes to the ten largest clones.

Taken from about 1.9-4.1 cm away from the tumor, the adjacent normal breast tissue was rinsed with PBS and kept in prechilled RNAlater. Because normal breast tissue has high lipid content and low cell density, getting sufficient DNA from normal breast tissue often required about 85-320 mg of tissue. The study profiled bulk TCR beta-chain repertoires in matched peripheral blood, tumor and adjacent normal breast tissue taken from roughly 17 patients with early-stage breast cancer. The Qiagen AllPrep DNA/RNA Mini kit was used for genomic DNA extraction. In this chain, TRBV12-2 is recombined with TRBJ2-7. TRBV12-2 is assigned pseudogene status. This sequence originates from a person in their fifties with breast cancer. The specimen sequenced was normal breast tissue next to the tumor. The CDR3 is CASRSAPPYEQYF. In nucleotide form, the sequence is TGTGCAAGTCGCTCGGCCCCCCCCTACGAGCAGTACTTC.